Listed below are T cell receptor beta chains from one sample, sequenced in a study of shared clonotypes between healthy human individuals. Here immunoSEQ multiplex PCR was the method, and the copy in TCRdb shows in-frame clones only, minus some. Found here are roughly 2 million clones, 95% of them singletons; the top ten hold roughly 0.13%. Sequenced sample: naive CD4+ T cells sorted from blood. The receptors were gathered from a man between 18 and 29 years old in good health. Each CDR3 is given with its conserved first and last residue. The D gene is left open where the match is weak. Where a row states a size, it is once, few, many or the class of an expanded clone; other rows omit it.

D gene	CDR3 length	V gene	clone size	J gene	CDR3 protein	CDR3 DNA
.	11	TRBV6-1	.	TRBJ2-1	CASSEPLEQFF	TGTGCCAGCAGTGAACCCCTCGAGCAGTTCTTC
TRBD2	16	TRBV7-9	.	TRBJ2-3	CASSLTLAGALDTQYF	TGTGCCAGCAGCTTAACACTAGCGGGAGCGCTTGATACGCAGTATTTT
.	14	TRBV5-1	.	TRBJ2-7	CASSLEGAAYEQYF	TGCGCCAGCAGCTTGGAAGGGGCCGCCTACGAGCAGTACTTC
TRBD2	15	TRBV18	.	TRBJ2-1	CASSPRTRSNNEQFF	TGTGCCAGCTCACCAAGGACTAGGTCTAACAATGAGCAGTTCTTC
TRBD1	14	TRBV18	.	TRBJ1-1	CASSGETGLQEAFF	TGTGCCAGCTCGGGCGAGACAGGGTTACAGGAAGCTTTCTTT
TRBD2	15	TRBV19	.	TRBJ2-1	CASIPSGTTHNEQFF	TGTGCCAGTATCCCCTCGGGGACTACCCACAATGAGCAGTTCTTC
.	11	TRBV5-1	.	TRBJ2-7	CASSLAGQQYF	TGCGCCAGCAGCTTGGCCGGGCAGCAGTACTTC
TRBD1	15	TRBV11-3	.	TRBJ2-1	CASSFRTGGVSEQFF	TGTGCCAGCAGCTTCAGGACAGGGGGAGTTTCTGAGCAGTTCTTC
.	15	TRBV30	.	TRBJ2-7	CAWSDNGTPFYEQYF	TGTGCCTGGAGTGACAACGGGACACCATTTTACGAGCAGTACTTC
.	13	TRBV10-3	once	TRBJ1-2	CAISRDGDYGYTF	TGTGCCATCAGCAGGGATGGAGACTATGGCTACACCTTC
.	14	TRBV6-5	.	TRBJ2-2	CATRYPVAPGELFF	TGTGCCACCAGATACCCGGTTGCCCCCGGGGAGCTGTTTTTT
TRBD2	18	TRBV7-2	.	TRBJ2-2	CASSLHPRASGGTGELFF	TGTGCCAGCAGCCTGCATCCGAGGGCTAGCGGAGGCACCGGGGAGCTGTTTTTT
.	10	TRBV20-1	.	TRBJ1-2	CSAPNYGYTF	TGCAGTGCTCCTAACTATGGCTACACCTTC
.	12	TRBV7-2	.	TRBJ2-2	CASSLGVGELFF	TGTGCCAGCAGCTTAGGGGTGGGGGAGCTGTTTTTT
TRBD2	17	TRBV5-4	.	TRBJ2-1	CASGLVAGGPTMNEQFF	TGTGCCAGCGGTCTTGTAGCGGGGGGACCCACCATGAATGAGCAGTTCTTC
TRBD2	15	TRBV5-1	once	TRBJ2-3	CASSGTSGSTDTQYF	TGCGCCAGCAGCGGAACTAGCGGTAGCACAGATACGCAGTATTTT
.	12	TRBV2	.	TRBJ1-1	CASSGTGTQAFF	TGTGCCAGCAGTGGGACCGGGACCCAAGCTTTCTTT
.	13	TRBV10-3	.	TRBJ1-5	CAISEGNNQPQHF	TGTGCCATCAGTGAGGGTAACAATCAGCCCCAGCATTTT
.	13	TRBV5-1	.	TRBJ2-7	CASSLQEIHEQYF	TGCGCCAGCAGCTTGCAGGAAATCCACGAGCAGTACTTC
TRBD1	15	TRBV28	.	TRBJ1-1	CASSYSGTGSTEAFF	TGTGCCAGCAGCTATTCAGGGACAGGGTCCACTGAAGCTTTCTTT
.	18	TRBV19	.	TRBJ2-3	CASSISPLRRTSADTQYF	TGTGCCAGTAGTATCTCCCCGCTCCGACGGACCAGCGCAGATACGCAGTATTTT
TRBD2	13	TRBV6-5	.	TRBJ2-2	CASTKGRGGELFF	TGTGCCAGCACCAAAGGGAGGGGCGGGGAGCTGTTTTTT
.	14	TRBV5-1	.	TRBJ2-2	CASSLRTGTGELFF	TGCGCCAGCAGCTTGAGGACCGGGACCGGGGAGCTGTTTTTT
.	14	TRBV6-1	few	TRBJ1-5	CASNSGTSNQPQHF	TGTGCCAGCAATTCCGGGACAAGCAATCAGCCCCAGCATTTT
.	15	TRBV28	.	TRBJ1-2	CASRLFTGTNYGYTF	TGTGCCAGCAGACTATTCACAGGGACCAACTATGGCTACACCTTC
TRBD1	11	TRBV30	many	TRBJ1-2	CARDRDHGYTF	TGTGCGCGGGACAGGGATCATGGCTACACCTTC
TRBD1	15	TRBV5-4	.	TRBJ1-6	CASSRDRAYNSPLHF	TGTGCCAGCAGCCGGGACAGGGCTTATAATTCACCCCTCCACTTT
TRBD1	14	TRBV18	.	TRBJ1-2	CASSTNRGDYGYTF	TGTGCCAGCTCAACCAACAGGGGGGATTATGGCTACACCTTC
TRBD2	15	TRBV5-1	.	TRBJ2-7	CASSQAGTRAYEQYF	TGCGCCAGCTCCCAGGCCGGGACTAGGGCCTACGAGCAGTACTTC
.	14	TRBV28	.	TRBJ1-1	CASSLALGNTEAFF	TGTGCCAGCAGTTTGGCCCTCGGGAACACTGAAGCTTTCTTT
TRBD2	14	TRBV6-5	.	TRBJ2-7	CASSPTSGSYEQYF	TGTGCCAGCAGCCCTACTAGCGGGAGCTACGAGCAGTACTTC
TRBD2	13	TRBV6-5	.	TRBJ2-7	CASSSGLAGPQYF	TGTGCCAGCAGTTCTGGACTAGCGGGACCGCAGTACTTC
.	14	TRBV19	.	TRBJ1-2	CASSPQGNRHGYTF	TGTGCCAGTAGTCCTCAGGGGAACAGGCATGGCTACACCTTC
.	15	TRBV6-6	.	TRBJ2-3	CASREGWQVSDTQYF	TGTGCCAGCAGGGAGGGCTGGCAGGTCTCAGATACGCAGTATTTT
.	15	TRBV11-1	.	TRBJ1-5	CASSLSDAGNQPQHF	TGTGCCAGCAGCTTATCGGACGCTGGCAATCAGCCCCAGCATTTT
TRBD1	12	TRBV19	.	TRBJ2-6	CASSPLGTAVTF	TGTGCCAGTAGTCCCCTCGGGACAGCAGTGACTTTC
.	16	TRBV9	.	TRBJ2-1	CASSVFGTPDSGEQFF	TGTGCCAGCAGCGTCTTCGGGACTCCCGACAGTGGGGAGCAGTTCTTC